The text below deals with one T cell receptor (beta chain). It was with random hexamers that roughly 0.45 to 1 ug RNA was reverse transcribed. Each CDR3 protein gets one entry after TCRdb re-called the immunoSEQ multiplex PCR reads with MiXCR. The data contain around 53,000 distinct CDR3 sequences, approximately 95% of them singletons. These data come from a study of CD8 T cells in Susac syndrome. In the study overall: There were roughly six sequenced Susac syndrome patients with active disease and about 8 in remission.

Negative isolation was applied to CD8+ and CD4+ T cells, and FACS enrichment was applied to TEMRA cells. The germline CDR1 and CDR2 sequences are LGHNA and YNFKEQ. This CDR3 has 18 amino acids. V dropped 0 bases and J dropped 5; count of bases not matched to a gene: 16. Sequencing was carried out using CD8+ T cells from PBMCs. The genes are TRBV4-2 and TRBJ2-7; 7 nucleotides align to TRBD2. The TCR was taken from a human donor with Susac syndrome. The CDR3 nucleotides read TGTGCCAGCAGCCAAGATCGGGTAGCGGGCAGGGACGTGAACGAGCAGTACTTC. Translating gives CASSQDRVAGRDVNEQYF.